This T cell receptor beta chain emerged from a study of CD8+ T cells in alopecia areata. Study-wide context: Each of the treated patients was given oral tofacitinib, 5 to 10 mg twice daily, for moderate-to-severe alopecia areata. Severity scores in treated patients reflected the percentage of scalp affected.

CDR1 SEHNR and CDR2 FQNEAQ come from the germline V gene (reference sequence). The CDR3 is made up of 12 amino acids. V gave up 5 bases and J gave up 0 bases, with 5 bases separating them. General study points: Under tofacitinib, numerous expanded lesional clonotypes remained detectable in scalp and blood. Clonality was higher in lesional than normal scalp, especially in alopecia totalis/universalis.

The sample's treatment: oral pan-JAK inhibitor, 5-10 mg twice daily. In this sample, this clone turned up a few times. As yet, its antigen is unknown. Sequencing templates came from extracted RNA that was reverse transcribed into cDNA. The table came from immunoSEQ multiplex PCR; TCRdb's copy has only in-frame clones and leaves some out. The data hold about 190,000 clones, with around 60% observed a single time. Specimen: CD4+ T cells sorted from blood, collected at approximately week 50, from a patient treated with tofacitinib. The source is a human donor with alopecia areata. The rearrangement links TRBV7-9 to TRBJ2-7; D is uncertain. CDR3 protein: CASSPTSYEQYF. CDR3 nucleotide sequence: TGTGCCAGCAGCCCAACCTCCTACGAGCAGTACTTC.